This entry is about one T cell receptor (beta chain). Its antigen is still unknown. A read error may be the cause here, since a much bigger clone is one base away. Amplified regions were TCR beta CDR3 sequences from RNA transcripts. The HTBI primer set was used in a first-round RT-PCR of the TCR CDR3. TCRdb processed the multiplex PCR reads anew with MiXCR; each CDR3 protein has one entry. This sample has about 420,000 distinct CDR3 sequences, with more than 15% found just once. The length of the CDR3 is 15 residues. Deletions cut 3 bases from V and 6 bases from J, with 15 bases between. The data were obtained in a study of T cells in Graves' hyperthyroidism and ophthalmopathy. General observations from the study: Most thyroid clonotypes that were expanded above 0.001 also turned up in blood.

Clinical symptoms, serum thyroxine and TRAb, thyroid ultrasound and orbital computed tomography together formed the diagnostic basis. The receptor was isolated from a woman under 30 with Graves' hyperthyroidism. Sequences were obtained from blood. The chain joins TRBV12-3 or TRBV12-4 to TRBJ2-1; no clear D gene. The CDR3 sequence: CASSFIGSACNEQFF. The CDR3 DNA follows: TGTGCCAGCAGTTTTATCGGGTCTGCCTGCAATGAGCAGTTCTTC.